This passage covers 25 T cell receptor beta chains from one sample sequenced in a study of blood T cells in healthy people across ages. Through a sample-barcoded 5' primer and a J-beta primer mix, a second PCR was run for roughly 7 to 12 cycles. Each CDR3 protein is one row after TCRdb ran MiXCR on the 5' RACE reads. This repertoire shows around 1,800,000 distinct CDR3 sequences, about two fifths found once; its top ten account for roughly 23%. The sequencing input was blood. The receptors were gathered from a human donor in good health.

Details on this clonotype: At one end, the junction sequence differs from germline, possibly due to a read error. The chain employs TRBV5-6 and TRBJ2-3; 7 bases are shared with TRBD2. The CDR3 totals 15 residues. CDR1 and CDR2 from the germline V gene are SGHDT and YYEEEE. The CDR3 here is CAGSLQLASTDTQYF. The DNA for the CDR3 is TGTGCCGGCAGCTTGCAACTAGCGAGCACAGATACGCAGTATTTT.

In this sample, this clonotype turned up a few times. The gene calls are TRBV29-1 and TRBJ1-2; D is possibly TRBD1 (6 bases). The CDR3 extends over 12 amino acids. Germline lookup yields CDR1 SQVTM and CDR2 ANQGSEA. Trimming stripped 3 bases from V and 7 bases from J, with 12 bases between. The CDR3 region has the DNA TGCAGCGTTGAGAGGCAGGGGAGTGGCTACACCTTC. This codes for CSVERQGSGYTF.

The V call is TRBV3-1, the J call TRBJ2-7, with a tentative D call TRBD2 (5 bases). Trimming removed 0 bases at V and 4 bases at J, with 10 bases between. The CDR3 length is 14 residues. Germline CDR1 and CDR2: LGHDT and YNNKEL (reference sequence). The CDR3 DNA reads TGTGCCAGCAGCCAAGATCGGGGAATTTACGAGCAGTACGTC. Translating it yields CASSQDRGIYEQYV.

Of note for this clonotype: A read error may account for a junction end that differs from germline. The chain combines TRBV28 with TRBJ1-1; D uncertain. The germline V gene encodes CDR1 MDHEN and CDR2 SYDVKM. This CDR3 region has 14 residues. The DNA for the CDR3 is TGTGCCAGCGGTTTTTACGAGGGGAACACTGAAGCTTTCTTT. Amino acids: CASGFYEGNTEAFF.

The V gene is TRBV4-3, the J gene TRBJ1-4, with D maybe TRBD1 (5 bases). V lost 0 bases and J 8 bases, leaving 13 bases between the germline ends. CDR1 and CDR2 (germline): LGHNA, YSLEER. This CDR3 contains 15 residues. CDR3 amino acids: CASSQELGVPEKLFF. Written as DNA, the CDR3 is TGCGCCAGCAGCCAAGAATTGGGGGTCCCCGAAAAACTGTTTTTT.

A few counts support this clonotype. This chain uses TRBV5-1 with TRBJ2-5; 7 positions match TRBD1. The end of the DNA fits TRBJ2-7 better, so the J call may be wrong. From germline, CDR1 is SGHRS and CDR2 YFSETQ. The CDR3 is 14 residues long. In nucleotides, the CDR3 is TGCGCCAGCAGCTTGGGACAGGGCGGAAGCGAGCAGTACTTC. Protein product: CASSLGQGGSEQYF.

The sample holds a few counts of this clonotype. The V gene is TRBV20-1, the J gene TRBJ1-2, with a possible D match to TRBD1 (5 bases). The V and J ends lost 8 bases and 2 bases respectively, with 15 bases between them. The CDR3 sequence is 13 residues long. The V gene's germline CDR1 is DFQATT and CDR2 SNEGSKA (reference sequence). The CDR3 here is CSPRGRLNYGYTF. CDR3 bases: TGCAGTCCCCGGGGCAGATTAAACTATGGCTACACCTTC.

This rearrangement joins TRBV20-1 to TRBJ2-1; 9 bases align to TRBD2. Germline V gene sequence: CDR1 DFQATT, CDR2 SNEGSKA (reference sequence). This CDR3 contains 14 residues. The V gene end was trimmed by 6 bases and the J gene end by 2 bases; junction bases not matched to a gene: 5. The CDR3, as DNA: TGCAGTGCAAAGAGCGGGGGGCCCTACAATGAGCAGTTCTTC. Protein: CSAKSGGPYNEQFF.

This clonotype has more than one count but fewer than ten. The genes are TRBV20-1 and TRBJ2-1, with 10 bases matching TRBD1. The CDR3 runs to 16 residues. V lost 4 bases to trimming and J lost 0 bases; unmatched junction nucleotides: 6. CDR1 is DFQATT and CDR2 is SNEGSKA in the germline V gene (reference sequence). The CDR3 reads CSAIPDRGPSYNEQFF. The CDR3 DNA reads TGCAGTGCTATTCCCGACAGGGGGCCCTCCTACAATGAGCAGTTCTTC.

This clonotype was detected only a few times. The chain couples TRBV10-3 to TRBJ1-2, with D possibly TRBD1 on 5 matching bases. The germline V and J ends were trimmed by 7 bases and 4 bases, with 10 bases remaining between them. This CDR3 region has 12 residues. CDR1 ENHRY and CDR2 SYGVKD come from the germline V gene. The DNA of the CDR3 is TGTGCCATCAAGGACAAGGGCTATGGCTACACCTTC. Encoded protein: CAIKDKGYGYTF.

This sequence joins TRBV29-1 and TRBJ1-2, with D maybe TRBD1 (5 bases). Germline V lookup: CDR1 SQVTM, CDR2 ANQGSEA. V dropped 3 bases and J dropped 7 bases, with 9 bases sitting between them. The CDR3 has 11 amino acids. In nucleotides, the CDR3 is TGCAGCGTTGATGGGACGGGTGGCTACACCTTC. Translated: CSVDGTGGYTF.

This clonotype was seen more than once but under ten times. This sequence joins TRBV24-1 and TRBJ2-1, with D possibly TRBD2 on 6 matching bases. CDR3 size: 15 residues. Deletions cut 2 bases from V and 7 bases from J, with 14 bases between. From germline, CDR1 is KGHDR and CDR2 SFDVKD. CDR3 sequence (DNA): TGTGCCACCAGTGATTCTGTCGCGGGGTGGAATGAGCAGTTCTTC. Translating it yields CATSDSVAGWNEQFF.

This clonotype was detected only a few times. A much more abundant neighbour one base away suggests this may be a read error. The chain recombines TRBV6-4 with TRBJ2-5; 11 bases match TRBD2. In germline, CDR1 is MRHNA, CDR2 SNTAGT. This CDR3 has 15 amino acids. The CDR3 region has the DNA TGTCCCAGCAGTGACACTAGCGGGGGCCAAGAGACCCAGTACTTC. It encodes CPSSDTSGGQETQYF.

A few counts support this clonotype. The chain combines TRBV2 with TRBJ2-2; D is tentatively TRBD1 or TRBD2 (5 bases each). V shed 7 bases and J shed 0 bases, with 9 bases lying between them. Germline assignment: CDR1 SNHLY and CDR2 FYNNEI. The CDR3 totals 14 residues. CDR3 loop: CASTGTTNTGELFF. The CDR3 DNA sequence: TGTGCCAGCACCGGGACGACGAACACCGGGGAGCTGTTTTTT.

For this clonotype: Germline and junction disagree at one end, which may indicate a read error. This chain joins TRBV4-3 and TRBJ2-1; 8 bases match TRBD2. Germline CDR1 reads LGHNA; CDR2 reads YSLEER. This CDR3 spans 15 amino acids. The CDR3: CASSQGTSSYSEQFF. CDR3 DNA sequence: TGCGCCAGCAGCCAAGGGACTAGCAGCTACAGTGAGCAGTTCTTC.

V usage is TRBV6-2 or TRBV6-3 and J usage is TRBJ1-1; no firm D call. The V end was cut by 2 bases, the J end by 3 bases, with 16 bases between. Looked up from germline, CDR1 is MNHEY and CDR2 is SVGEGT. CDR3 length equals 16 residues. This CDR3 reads CASSYNPEGLDTEAFF. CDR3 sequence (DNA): TGTGCCAGCAGTTACAACCCTGAAGGGTTGGACACTGAAGCTTTCTTT.

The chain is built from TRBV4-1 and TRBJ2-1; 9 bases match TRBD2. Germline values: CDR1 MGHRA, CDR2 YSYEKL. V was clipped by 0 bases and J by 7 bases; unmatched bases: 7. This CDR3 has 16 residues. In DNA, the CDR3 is TGCGCCAGCAGCCAAGATGGGGCGGGGGGGCAGAATGAGCAGTTCTTC. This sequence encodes CASSQDGAGGQNEQFF.

CDR3 loop: CASSATTGRTNYGYTF. In DNA form, the CDR3 reads TGTGCCAGCAGCGCAACAACAGGGCGCACTAACTATGGCTACACCTTC. The chain is built from TRBV9 and TRBJ1-2, with D tentatively TRBD1 (6 bases). This CDR3 region has 16 residues. Germline V lookup: CDR1 SGDLS, CDR2 YYNGEE. The V end lost 3 bases, the J end lost 0 bases, and 15 bases lay between the germline ends.

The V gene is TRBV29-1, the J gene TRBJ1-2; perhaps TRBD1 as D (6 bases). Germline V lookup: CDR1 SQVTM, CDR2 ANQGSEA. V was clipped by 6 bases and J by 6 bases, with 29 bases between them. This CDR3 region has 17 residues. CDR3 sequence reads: CSVARDTATIKSNGYTF. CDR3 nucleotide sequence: TGCAGCGTAGCACGGGACACGGCTACTATTAAGTCGAATGGCTACACCTTC.

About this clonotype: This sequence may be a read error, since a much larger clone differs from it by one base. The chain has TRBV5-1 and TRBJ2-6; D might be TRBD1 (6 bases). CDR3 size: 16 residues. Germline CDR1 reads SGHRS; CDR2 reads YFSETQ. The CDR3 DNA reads TGCGCCGGCAGCTTAAGTCAGGGGCCCGGGGCCAACGTCCTGACTTTC. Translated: CAGSLSQGPGANVLTF.

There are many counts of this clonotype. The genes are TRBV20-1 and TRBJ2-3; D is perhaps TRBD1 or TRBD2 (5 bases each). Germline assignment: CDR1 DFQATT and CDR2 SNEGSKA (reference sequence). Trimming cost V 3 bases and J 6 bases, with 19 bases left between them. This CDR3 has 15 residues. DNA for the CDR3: TGCAGTGCTAGGCCCCCCCTGCAGGGAGTGGATACGCAGTATTTT. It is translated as CSARPPLQGVDTQYF.

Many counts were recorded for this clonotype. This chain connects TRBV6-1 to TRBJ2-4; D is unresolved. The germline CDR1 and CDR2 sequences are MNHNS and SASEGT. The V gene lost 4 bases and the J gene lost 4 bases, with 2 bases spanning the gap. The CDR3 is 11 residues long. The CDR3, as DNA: TGTGCCAGCAGTGCGAAAAACATTCAGTACTTC. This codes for CASSAKNIQYF.

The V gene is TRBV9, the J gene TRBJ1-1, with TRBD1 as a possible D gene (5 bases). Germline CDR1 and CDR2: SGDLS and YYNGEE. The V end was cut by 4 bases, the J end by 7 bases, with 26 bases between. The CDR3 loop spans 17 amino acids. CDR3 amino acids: CASSPTGGGLAPLEAFF. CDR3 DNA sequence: TGTGCCAGCAGCCCCACCGGGGGGGGACTTGCCCCGCTTGAAGCTTTCTTT.

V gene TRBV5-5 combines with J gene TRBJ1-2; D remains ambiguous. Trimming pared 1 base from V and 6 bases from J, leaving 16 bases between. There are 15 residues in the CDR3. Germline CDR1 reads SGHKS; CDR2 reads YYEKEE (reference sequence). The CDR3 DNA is TGTGCCAGCAGCTTGATTGAGCTTTCTGCCGATGGCTACACCTTC. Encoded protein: CASSLIELSADGYTF.

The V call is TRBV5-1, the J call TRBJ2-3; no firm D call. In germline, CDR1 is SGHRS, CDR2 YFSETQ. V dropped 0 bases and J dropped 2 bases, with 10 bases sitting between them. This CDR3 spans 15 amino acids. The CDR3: CASSLVRPNTDTQYF. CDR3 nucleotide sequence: TGCGCCAGCAGCTTGGTGAGGCCGAACACAGATACGCAGTATTTT. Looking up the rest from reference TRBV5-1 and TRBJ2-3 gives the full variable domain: KAGVTQTPRYLIKTRGQQVTLSCSPISGHRSVSWYQQTPGQGLQFLFEYFSETQRNKGNFPGRFSGRQFSNSRSEMNVSTLELGDSALYLCASSLVRPNTDTQYFGPGTRLTVL.